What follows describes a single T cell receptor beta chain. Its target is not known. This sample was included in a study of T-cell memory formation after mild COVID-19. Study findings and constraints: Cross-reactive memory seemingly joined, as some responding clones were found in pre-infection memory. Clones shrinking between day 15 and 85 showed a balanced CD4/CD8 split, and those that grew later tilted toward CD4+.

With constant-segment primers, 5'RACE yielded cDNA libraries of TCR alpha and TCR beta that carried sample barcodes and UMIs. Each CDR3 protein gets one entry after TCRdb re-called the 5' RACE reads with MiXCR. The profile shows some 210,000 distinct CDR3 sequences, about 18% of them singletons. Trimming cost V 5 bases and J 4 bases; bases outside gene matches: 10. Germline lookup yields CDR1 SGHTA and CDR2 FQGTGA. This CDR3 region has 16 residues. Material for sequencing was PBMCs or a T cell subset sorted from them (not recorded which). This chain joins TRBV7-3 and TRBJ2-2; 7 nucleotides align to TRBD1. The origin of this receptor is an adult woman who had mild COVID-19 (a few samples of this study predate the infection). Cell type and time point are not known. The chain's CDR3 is CASSPRQGWVTGELFF. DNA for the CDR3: TGTGCCAGCAGCCCGAGACAGGGTTGGGTCACCGGGGAGCTGTTTTTT.